This entry features one T cell receptor (beta chain) sequence. A clone one base away is much larger, so this may be a read error. V lost 8 bases and J lost 13, with 12 bases in between. The V gene's germline CDR1 is SEHNR and CDR2 FQNEAQ (reference sequence). The CDR3 runs to 10 residues. The data derive from a study of blood T cells in healthy people across ages. For every donor, a draw yielded around 10 milliliters of peripheral blood. At least 6 million PBMCs were isolated per sample. A second PCR of 7 to 11 cycles used a sample-barcoded 5' primer and a J-beta primer mix. Each CDR3 protein is one row after TCRdb ran MiXCR on the 5' RACE reads. Among 650,000 or so distinct CDR3 sequences listed, approximately 52% were seen once.

The chain links TRBV7-9 to TRBJ2-4; no reliable D call. Material for sequencing was blood. The TCR sequence derives from an elderly woman in good health. As DNA, the CDR3 is TGTGCCAGCGCCCTAAGAGAGCAGTACTTC. Protein: CASALREQYF.